This TCR beta chain comes out of a study of OX40 agonist ivuxolimab in advanced cancers. About the study: Given to patients was ivuxolimab, an agonistic anti-OX40 (CD134) antibody. Hepatocellular carcinoma, melanoma, renal cell or head and neck cancer was diagnosed in the dose-escalation patients.

As to this clone: Its antigen is currently unknown.

General study findings and limits: Clonal expansion among partial responders at 0.1-3.0 mg/kg ranked near the lowest.

Sequenced by immunoSEQ multiplex PCR; TCRdb stores in-frame clones only, minus some. The table lists some 15,000 clones, just under 80% of them singletons. Patients were excluded for autoimmune disease history or systemic immunosuppression. The CDR3 is made up of 18 amino acids. This sample comprised CD4+ or CD8+ T cells sorted from blood, obtained in a trial of the OX40 agonist ivuxolimab. The receptor was derived from an adult with an advanced solid tumor such as melanoma, head and neck, liver or kidney cancer. The V and J genes are TRBV21-1 and TRBJ2-7; TRBD2, as called in the table, went unchecked against the DNA. TRBV21-1 constitutes a pseudogene. The CDR3 here is CARSSLEERFKNVYEQYF. The CDR3 DNA reads as TGTGCCCGCTCGAGTTTAGAGGAACGGTTTAAAAATGTTTACGAGCAGTACTTC.